The 23 T cell receptor beta chains listed next were all sequenced from one sample in a study of cytomegalovirus exposure and HLA in healthy donors. PCR employed 60 Vbeta and 13 Jbeta primers. Only in-frame clones appear in the TCRdb table, and some are missing; sequencing was by immunoSEQ multiplex PCR. The table shows 100,000 to 150,000 clones, with around 70% occurring only once. The source material was PBMCs. These receptor sequences come from a man aged 40-50 years in good health and CMV-seropositive.

This chain links TRBV2 with TRBJ1-4; D remains unclear. Germline CDR1 and CDR2: SNHLY and FYNNEI. Trimming shortened V by 6 bases and J by 3 bases, and 11 bases separated the two germline ends. The CDR3 is 14 residues long. CDR3 coding DNA: TGTGCCAGCAGCTCACAACTATCTAATGAAAAACTGTTTTTT. Its protein is CASSSQLSNEKLFF. Looking up the rest from reference TRBV2 and TRBJ1-4 gives the full variable domain: EPEVTQTPSHQVTQMGQEVILRCVPISNHLYFYWYRQILGQKVEFLVSFYNNEISEKSEIFDDQFSVERPDGSNFTLKIRSTKLEDSAMYFCASSSQLSNEKLFFGSGTQLSVL.

The rearrangement joins TRBV28 to TRBJ1-2; tentatively, D is TRBD1 (5 bases). The CDR3 loop spans 17 amino acids. Per the germline V gene, CDR1 is MDHEN and CDR2 is SYDVKM. V lost 5 bases, J lost 3 bases, and 22 bases lay in between. The CDR3 is CASSPPSRVGGDYGYTF. The CDR3 coding sequence is TGTGCCAGCAGTCCCCCGTCGAGGGTGGGGGGGGACTATGGCTACACCTTC.

Only a few counts were recorded for this clone. The chain uses TRBV13 and TRBJ2-1, with D possibly matching TRBD1 (6 bases). V shed 5 bases and J shed 10 bases, with 15 bases lying between them. Looked up from germline, CDR1 is PRHDT and CDR2 is FYEKMQ (reference sequence). CDR3 length: 13 residues. CDR3 sequence (DNA): TGTGCCAGCAGCCTGAACGACAGGCGGGAGCAGTTCTTC. Translation gives CASSLNDRREQFF.

This chain uses TRBV10-3 with TRBJ2-1, with TRBD2 matching 10 bases. The CDR3 sequence is 16 residues long. The germline V gene encodes CDR1 ENHRY and CDR2 SYGVKD. The J segment lost 7 bases and the V segment lost 2 bases, leaving 8 bases of the junction unmatched. CDR3 loop: CAISEPGPSGRNEQFF. CDR3 bases: TGTGCCATCAGTGAGCCGGGGCCTAGCGGGAGAAATGAGCAGTTCTTC.

This chain joins TRBV9 and TRBJ2-4, with 14 bases fitting TRBD2. The germline gives CDR1 SGDLS, CDR2 YYNGEE. This CDR3 has 20 amino acids. V was clipped by 4 bases and J by 3 bases; unmatched bases: 15. The CDR3, as DNA: TGTGCCAGCAGCATTAATCCGGGACTAGCGGGAGATGTTGGCAAAAACATTCAGTACTTC. This encodes CASSINPGLAGDVGKNIQYF.

This chain joins TRBV2 and TRBJ2-5; TRBD2 aligns across 9 bases. The CDR3 has 16 amino acids. Germline CDR1 and CDR2: SNHLY and FYNNEI. J was trimmed by 4 bases and V by 4 bases; bases with no gene match: 10. The CDR3 coding sequence is TGTGCCAGCAGTGGAGAGAGCGGGGGGAGAATAGAGACCCAGTACTTC. Translation: CASSGESGGRIETQYF. The variable domain in full, with the rest retrieved from reference TRBV2 and TRBJ2-5, is EPEVTQTPSHQVTQMGQEVILRCVPISNHLYFYWYRQILGQKVEFLVSFYNNEISEKSEIFDDQFSVERPDGSNFTLKIRSTKLEDSAMYFCASSGESGGRIETQYFGPGTRLLVL.

The rearrangement uses TRBV7-6 and TRBJ1-1; D remains ambiguous. CDR1 is SGHVS and CDR2 is FNYEAQ in the germline V gene. The CDR3 has 15 amino acids. V was shortened by 1 base and J by 7 bases, with 16 bases between the two germline ends. DNA for the CDR3: TGTGCCAGCAGCTTAGTTGGCAGTCCCCCGGGTGAAGCTTTCTTT. It encodes CASSLVGSPPGEAFF.

This clone was recorded a few times. The chain employs TRBV5-1 and TRBJ2-7, with D possibly matching TRBD2 (6 bases). CDR3 length equals 14 residues. The V and J ends lost 0 bases and 5 bases respectively, with 12 bases between them. CDR1 and CDR2 (germline): SGHRS, YFSETQ. CDR3 loop: CASSLGLSGDEQYF. The CDR3 nucleotides read TGCGCCAGCAGCTTGGGTCTGTCGGGGGACGAGCAGTACTTC.

The chain has TRBV18 and TRBJ1-1; the D gene is possibly TRBD1 (6 bases). The CDR3 covers 15 residues. The germline gives CDR1 KGHSH, CDR2 LQKENI. Between the trimmed V and J ends, which lost 2 bases and 1 base, there was a span of 11 bases. The CDR3 region has the DNA TGTGCCAGCTCACCAGGGGGGGCTGCGAACACTGAAGCTTTCTTT. It translates to CASSPGGAANTEAFF.

This chain links TRBV12-5 with TRBJ2-3, with 12 nucleotides matching TRBD1. The germline CDR1 and CDR2 sequences are LGHNT and FRNRAP. Trimming at V came to 4 bases and at J to 5 bases, leaving 4 bases not matched to a gene. The CDR3 is 15 amino acids. CDR3 DNA: TGTGCTAGTGGTTGGGGACAGGGGGCGAAAGATACGCAGTATTTT. It encodes CASGWGQGAKDTQYF.

The rearrangement links TRBV6-1 to TRBJ1-4; 9 nucleotides line up with TRBD1. Trimming removed 3 bases from V and 7 bases from J; junction bases left unmatched: 3. The V gene's germline CDR1 is MNHNS and CDR2 SASEGT. The CDR3 covers 14 residues. As DNA, the CDR3 is TGTGCCAGCAGTGAGCTGGACAGGGGTGAAAAACTGTTTTTT. Translating it yields CASSELDRGEKLFF.

V is TRBV19 and J is TRBJ1-2; D unresolved. Germline V gene data show CDR1 as LNHDA and CDR2 as SQIVND (reference sequence). The CDR3 has 13 amino acids. V shed 9 bases and J shed 6 bases, with 17 bases lying between them. This CDR3 reads CASSPMRGNGYTF. CDR3 DNA: TGTGCCAGCAGTCCCATGCGAGGGAATGGCTACACCTTC.

In its sample, this clone was seen a few times. J is TRBJ1-5 and V is TRBV28; D gene uncertain. The V end lost 6 bases, the J end lost 1 base, and 16 bases lay between the germline ends. The CDR3 is made up of 16 amino acids. Germline CDR1 is MDHEN and CDR2 is SYDVKM. This chain's CDR3 is CASRSRAVGSNQPQHF. The CDR3, as DNA: TGTGCCAGCAGATCGCGGGCCGTCGGGAGCAATCAGCCCCAGCATTTT.

The rearrangement uses TRBV2 and TRBJ1-1, with D perhaps matching TRBD1 (6 bases). Trimming shortened V by 2 bases and J by 3 bases, and 19 bases separated the two germline ends. In germline, CDR1 is SNHLY, CDR2 FYNNEI. The CDR3 extends over 17 amino acids. For the CDR3, the DNA is TGTGCCAGCAGTGAACAGGGGAGGGAGGGGGGGGACACTGAAGCTTTCTTT. Encoded protein: CASSEQGREGGDTEAFF.

The chain carries TRBV27 and TRBJ2-7, with D perhaps matching TRBD2 (5 bases). The CDR3 totals 12 residues. V was shortened by 4 bases and J by 5 bases, with 9 bases between the two germline ends. Germline V gives CDR1 MNHEY, CDR2 SMNVEV (reference sequence). The CDR3 spells CASSSTSHEQYF. CDR3 DNA: TGTGCCAGCAGTTCAACTAGTCACGAGCAGTACTTC.

By share, this clone counts as large (0.1 to 1%). J is TRBJ1-1 and V is TRBV2, with TRBD1 matching 11 bases. Germline V gene lookup returns CDR1 SNHLY and CDR2 FYNNEI. The CDR3 has 19 amino acids. Germline trimming cut 0 bases from V and 1 base from J; bases unmatched to any gene: 10. The CDR3 sequence is CASSEADQDRGHWNTEAFF. The CDR3 coding sequence is TGTGCCAGCAGTGAAGCAGACCAGGACAGGGGGCATTGGAACACTGAAGCTTTCTTT. Combining the CDR3 with reference TRBV2 and TRBJ1-1 gives the whole variable domain EPEVTQTPSHQVTQMGQEVILRCVPISNHLYFYWYRQILGQKVEFLVSFYNNEISEKSEIFDDQFSVERPDGSNFTLKIRSTKLEDSAMYFCASSEADQDRGHWNTEAFFGQGTRLTVV.

The V gene is TRBV28, the J gene TRBJ1-3; D gene unclear. Germline-derived CDR1 and CDR2 are MDHEN and SYDVKM. The CDR3 totals 14 residues. V was trimmed by 2 bases and J by 2 bases, leaving 7 bases between them. The chain's CDR3 is CASSLNGAGNTIYF. In DNA form, the CDR3 reads TGTGCCAGCAGTTTAAACGGGGCTGGAAACACCATATATTTT.

The chain uses TRBV5-4 and TRBJ2-1; D ambiguous. The CDR3 loop spans 15 amino acids. Germline V CDR1 and CDR2: SGHNT, YYREEE (reference sequence). V was clipped by 0 bases and J by 0 bases, with 7 bases between them. The CDR3 bases are TGTGCCAGCAGCTTGGAACCGAGCTCCTACAATGAGCAGTTCTTC. Translated: CASSLEPSSYNEQFF.

This rearrangement joins TRBV9 to TRBJ2-7; D not resolved. Germline values: CDR1 SGDLS, CDR2 YYNGEE. The CDR3 is made up of 11 amino acids. Trimming took 4 bases from V and 2 from J, leaving 4 bases between them. CDR3 in DNA: TGTGCCAGCAGCACAGCCTACGAGCAGTACTTC. This codes for CASSTAYEQYF.

The CDR3 DNA reads TGTGCCAGCAGCTTAGACAGGGGGGTAGATGAGCAGTTCTTC. Protein: CASSLDRGVDEQFF. The chain carries TRBV11-2 and TRBJ2-1; D possibly corresponds to TRBD1 (7 bases). Trimming removed 0 bases from V and 8 bases from J, with 11 bases in between. CDR3 length: 14 amino acids. Germline V CDR1 and CDR2: SGHAT, FQNNGV. The variable domain in full, completed from reference TRBV11-2 and TRBJ2-1, reads EAGVAQSPRYKIIEKRQSVAFWCNPISGHATLYWYQQILGQGPKLLIQFQNNGVVDDSQLPKDRFSAERLKGVDSTLKIQPAKLEDSAVYLCASSLDRGVDEQFFGPGTRLTVL.

The sample holds many counts of this clone. The same CDR3 arises from other DNA sequences in this sample as well. The chain joins TRBV6-1 to TRBJ1-4; a weak D match, TRBD1 (6 bases). Germline V gene sequence: CDR1 MNHNS, CDR2 SASEGT. Trimming removed 2 bases at V and 3 bases at J, with 10 bases between. The CDR3 loop spans 15 amino acids. The CDR3 coding sequence is TGTGCCAGCAGTGAATTGGGGGCAGCTAATGAAAAACTGTTTTTT. Translating it yields CASSELGAANEKLFF.

The sample holds one count of this clone. This chain joins TRBV7-9 and TRBJ2-3; the D gene is possibly TRBD2 (5 bases). Germline V gene sequence: CDR1 SEHNR, CDR2 FQNEAQ (reference sequence). This CDR3 has 14 residues. V gave up 5 bases and J gave up 5 bases, with 14 bases separating them. The CDR3 sequence: CASSREGSGDTQYF. For the CDR3, the DNA is TGTGCCAGCAGCCGAGAGGGAAGCGGAGATACGCAGTATTTT.

DNA of the CDR3: TGCAGTGCTCCAGGGGCCGCGCCCGCGTTCTTC. It is translated as CSAPGAAPAFF. The V call is TRBV20-1, the J call TRBJ2-1, with D possibly TRBD1 on 6 matching bases. CDR1 and CDR2 (germline): DFQATT, SNEGSKA (reference sequence). This CDR3 spans 11 amino acids. V dropped 5 bases and J dropped 15 bases, with 17 bases sitting between them.